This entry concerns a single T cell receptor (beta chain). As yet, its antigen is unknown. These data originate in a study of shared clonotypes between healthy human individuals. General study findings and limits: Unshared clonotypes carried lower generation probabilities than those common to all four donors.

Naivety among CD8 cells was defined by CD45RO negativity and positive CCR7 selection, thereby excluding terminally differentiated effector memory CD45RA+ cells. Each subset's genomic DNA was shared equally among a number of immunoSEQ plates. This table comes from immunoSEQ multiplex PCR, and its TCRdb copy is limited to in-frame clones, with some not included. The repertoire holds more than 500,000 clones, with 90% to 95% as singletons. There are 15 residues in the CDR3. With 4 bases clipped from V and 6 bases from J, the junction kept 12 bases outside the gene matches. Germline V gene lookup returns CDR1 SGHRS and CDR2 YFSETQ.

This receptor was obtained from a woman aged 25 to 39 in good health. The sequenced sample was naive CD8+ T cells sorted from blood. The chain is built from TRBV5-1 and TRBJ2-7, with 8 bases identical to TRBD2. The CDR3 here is CASSPRGGSSGEQYF. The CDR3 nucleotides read TGCGCCAGCAGCCCACGCGGGGGGTCGTCGGGCGAGCAGTACTTC.